These 4 T cell receptor beta chains share one sample of origin, sequenced in a study of blood T cell repertoires in COVID-19 (TCRdb year 2020). Receptor libraries were prepared by the immunoSEQ multiplex PCR assay. In its TCRdb copy, this immuneACCESS table keeps in-frame sequences only and misses some clones. Where compared with another copy, unresolved V genes explain less than half of these, and the others have no known cause. Across this sample there are about 130,000 clones, with 55% to 75% seen only once. 1.9% of the sample comes from the top ten. The sequenced sample was peripheral blood. These receptors were obtained from a woman in her sixties or seventies with acute or convalescent COVID-19.

This chain joins TRBV28 and TRBJ1-5; D unresolved. Looked up from germline, CDR1 is MDHEN and CDR2 is SYDVKM. This CDR3 has 15 residues. Trimming took 1 base from V and 0 from J, leaving 7 bases between them. Here the CDR3 reads CASSLFRVSNQPQHF. The CDR3 coding sequence is TGTGCCAGCAGTTTATTCCGGGTTAGCAATCAGCCCCAGCATTTT.

The table lists this clone with a few counts. This chain uses TRBV13 with TRBJ2-7; 7 bases are shared with TRBD1. Losses at the gene ends were 4 bases for V and 1 base for J; bases not matched to a gene: 7. This CDR3 is built from 15 residues. In germline, CDR1 is PRHDT, CDR2 FYEKMQ (reference sequence). In nucleotides, the CDR3 is TGTGCCAGCAGCTATTCCGGGACAGTTTCCTACGAGCAGTACTTC. This encodes CASSYSGTVSYEQYF.

This chain joins TRBV7-2 and TRBJ1-1; TRBD1 might be the D (6 bases). CDR3 length: 15 amino acids. Germline CDR1 SGHTA, CDR2 FQGNSA. The V end was cut by 0 bases, the J end by 4 bases, with 12 bases between. The DNA for the CDR3 is TGTGCCAGCAGCTTAGCGGGGGCGGGTAGCACTGAAGCTTTCTTT. It codes for CASSLAGAGSTEAFF.

The J gene is TRBJ2-3, the V gene TRBV19; D ambiguous. Between the trimmed V and J ends, which lost 0 bases and 3 bases, there was a span of 13 bases. From germline, CDR1 is LNHDA and CDR2 SQIVND (reference sequence). The length of the CDR3 is 16 residues. CDR3 sequence: CASSIDQKLWTDTQYF. DNA of the CDR3: TGTGCCAGTAGTATAGATCAGAAGTTATGGACAGATACGCAGTATTTT.